These 9 T cell receptor beta chains came from one sample sequenced in a study of blood T cell repertoires in COVID-19 (dated by TCRdb to the early 2020s). The library was generated by the immunoSEQ multiplex PCR assay. In TCRdb, the immuneACCESS table is reduced to in-frame sequences with V and J assigned. These tables do not hold every clone; where another copy was compared, an unresolved V gene accounts for under half, and the others remain unexplained. The sample includes tens of thousands of clones, with around 80% observed a single time. The biggest ten clones account for 26% of the sample. The sample consisted of peripheral blood. The origin of the receptors is a man aged 55 to 69 with active or convalescent COVID-19.

The chain couples TRBV28 to TRBJ2-5; perhaps TRBD1 as D (5 bases). The CDR3 covers 15 residues. Trimming left V 6 bases short and J 5 bases short, with 19 bases between. The germline V gene encodes CDR1 MDHEN and CDR2 SYDVKM. Here the CDR3 reads CASSITGTSEETQYF. The CDR3, as DNA: TGTGCCAGCAGCATAACAGGTACCTCCGAGGAGACCCAGTACTTC. The full variable domain, with the rest looked up from reference TRBV28 and TRBJ2-5, is DVKVTQSSRYLVKRTGEKVFLECVQDMDHENMFWYRQDPGLGLRLIYFSYDVKMKEKGDIPEGYSVSREKKERFSLILESASTNQTSMYLCASSITGTSEETQYFGPGTRLLVL.

The J gene is TRBJ1-6, the V gene TRBV3-1 (or the pseudogene TRBV3-2); D remains ambiguous. In germline, CDR1 is LGHDT, CDR2 YNNKEL (reference sequence). V lost 7 bases and J 2 bases, leaving 15 bases between the germline ends. This CDR3 comprises 16 residues. The CDR3 sequence is CASTPRQFAYNSPLHF. The CDR3 nucleotides are TGTGCCAGCACTCCCCGCCAGTTCGCCTATAATTCACCCCTCCACTTT.

V usage is TRBV5-4 and J usage is TRBJ2-3; D not certain. Germline V gives CDR1 SGHNT, CDR2 YYREEE (reference sequence). CDR3 size: 14 residues. V gave up 0 bases and J gave up 3 bases, with 8 bases separating them. CDR3 amino acids: CASSLALATDTQYF. CDR3 in DNA: TGTGCCAGCAGCTTGGCTCTTGCGACAGATACGCAGTATTTT.

The chain recombines TRBV30 with TRBJ1-4; maybe TRBD1 (5 bases). The CDR3 has 14 amino acids. V was cut by 7 bases and J by 12 bases, with 24 bases left in between. Germline-derived CDR1 and CDR2 are GTSNPN and SVGIG (reference sequence). The chain's CDR3 is CALLPGLIQGELFF. Here the CDR3 DNA reads TGTGCCTTACTCCCGGGACTCATCCAAGGGGAACTGTTTTTT.

This clone has more than one count but fewer than ten. The chain joins TRBV7-9 to TRBJ1-2; 9 bases map to TRBD1. Per the germline V gene, CDR1 is SEHNR and CDR2 is FQNEAQ (reference sequence). This CDR3 has 16 amino acids. The V gene end was trimmed by 5 bases and the J gene end by 4 bases; junction bases not matched to a gene: 11. CDR3 region: CASSPSGTGFSYGYTF. In DNA, the CDR3 is TGTGCCAGCAGCCCGTCTGGGACAGGGTTTTCCTATGGCTACACCTTC.

The J gene is TRBJ1-2, the V gene TRBV28; 7 bases align to TRBD1. The germline V gene encodes CDR1 MDHEN and CDR2 SYDVKM. The CDR3 length is 15 residues. Trimming at V came to 2 bases and at J to 5 bases, leaving 8 bases not matched to a gene. This chain's CDR3 is CASSLAPGQDYGYTF. The CDR3 region has the DNA TGTGCCAGCAGTTTAGCCCCCGGACAGGATTATGGCTACACCTTC.

The chain joins TRBV20-1 to TRBJ1-2; D is unclear. V dropped 3 bases and J dropped 2 bases, with 13 bases sitting between them. CDR3 length equals 14 residues. In germline, CDR1 is DFQATT, CDR2 SNEGSKA (reference sequence). The DNA of the CDR3 is TGCAGTGCTAGTAAGAGCGAAGAAAACTATGGCTACACCTTC. Translation gives CSASKSEENYGYTF.

The genes are TRBV5-5 and TRBJ2-7, with TRBD2 matching 9 bases. With V trimmed by 3 bases and J by 4 bases, 5 bases remained unmatched. Germline lookup yields CDR1 SGHKS and CDR2 YYEKEE (reference sequence). The CDR3 has 14 residues. The CDR3 spells CASSSGGGAYEQYF. CDR3 nucleotides: TGTGCCAGCAGCTCCGGCGGGGGGGCTTACGAGCAGTACTTC. Full variable domain (rest looked up from reference TRBV5-5 and TRBJ2-7): DAGVTQSPTHLIKTRGQQVTLRCSPISGHKSVSWYQQVLGQGPQFIFQYYEKEERGRGNFPDRFSARQFPNYSSELNVNALLLGDSALYLCASSSGGGAYEQYFGPGTRLTVT.

The V call is TRBV27, the J call TRBJ1-2; TRBD1 might be the D (6 bases). V was trimmed by 5 bases and J by 8 bases, leaving 15 bases between them. This CDR3 comprises 13 residues. Germline CDR1 reads MNHEY; CDR2 reads SMNVEV (reference sequence). The CDR3 region is CASSDGQRWGYTF. The CDR3 DNA is TGTGCCAGCAGTGACGGACAGCGCTGGGGCTACACCTTC.